These 22 T cell receptor beta chains were all obtained from the same sample, sequenced in a study of blood T cell repertoires in COVID-19. Assay used: immunoSEQ multiplex PCR; TCRdb lists only in-frame clones, some missing. The sample shows around 150,000 clones, approximately 86% of them seen only once. The sample comprised peripheral blood. These receptors were collected from a woman aged 60-75 years with active or convalescent COVID-19.

This chain connects TRBV5-6 to TRBJ1-1, with a weak D call TRBD1 (6 bases). Germline lookup yields CDR1 SGHDT and CDR2 YYEEEE. The V end was cut by 0 bases, the J end by 2 bases, with 8 bases between. CDR3 length: 14 residues. The CDR3 DNA reads TGTGCCAGCAGCTTGGCGGGGACAAACACTGAAGCTTTCTTT. It specifies CASSLAGTNTEAFF.

The chain has TRBV19 and TRBJ1-4, with D uncertain. The CDR3 length is 14 residues. In germline, CDR1 is LNHDA, CDR2 SQIVND (reference sequence). Trimming cost V 3 bases and J 3 bases, with 8 bases left between them. CDR3 loop: CASSIRRSNEKLFF. Written as DNA, the CDR3 is TGTGCCAGTAGTATCCGGCGGTCTAATGAAAAACTGTTTTTT.

This chain joins TRBV19 and TRBJ1-1; 7 nucleotides line up with TRBD1. The CDR3 loop spans 15 amino acids. Germline V gene data show CDR1 as LNHDA and CDR2 as SQIVND (reference sequence). J gave up 3 bases and V 8 bases, and 12 bases lay outside the gene matches. This CDR3 is CASRAKGAMDTEAFF. Written as DNA, the CDR3 is TGTGCCAGTCGCGCAAAGGGGGCCATGGACACTGAAGCTTTCTTT.

V is TRBV24-1 and J is TRBJ2-1; the D gene is possibly TRBD2 (7 bases). Germline values: CDR1 KGHDR, CDR2 SFDVKD. V was clipped by 2 bases and J by 5 bases, with 15 bases between them. CDR3 size: 16 residues. The CDR3 is CATSDSSRGADNEQFF. For the CDR3, the DNA is TGTGCCACCAGTGATTCCAGTCGGGGGGCTGACAATGAGCAGTTCTTC.

The chain employs TRBV5-4 and TRBJ1-3; no firm D call. V lost 0 bases to trimming and J lost 0 bases, with 10 bases between them. Germline CDR1 and CDR2: SGHNT and YYREEE (reference sequence). CDR3 size: 16 residues. The CDR3, as DNA: TGTGCCAGCAGCTTGGGGCAGAGACTCTCTGGAAACACCATATATTTT. Its protein is CASSLGQRLSGNTIYF.

The rearrangement uses TRBV7-3 and TRBJ2-2; 9 nucleotides line up with TRBD1. With 4 bases clipped from V and 4 bases from J, the junction kept 7 bases outside the gene matches. Germline assignment: CDR1 SGHTA and CDR2 FQGTGA. The CDR3 spans 16 residues. The CDR3 nucleotides read TGTGCCAGCAGCTCCAGGACAGGGGTTACCACCGGGGAGCTGTTTTTT. Translation: CASSSRTGVTTGELFF.

V gene TRBV12-3 or TRBV12-4 combines with J gene TRBJ2-5, with TRBD2 matching over 7 bases. The CDR3 length is 13 residues. After removal of 3 bases from V and 5 bases from J, the junction contained 3 bases not matched to a gene. CDR3 amino acids: CASSFRGGETQYF. The CDR3 DNA reads as TGTGCCAGCAGTTTTCGGGGAGGGGAGACCCAGTACTTC.

V usage is TRBV4-3 and J usage is TRBJ2-1; TRBD1 agrees at 8 bases. Trimming removed 0 bases from V and 9 bases from J; junction bases left unmatched: 7. Germline V CDR1 and CDR2: LGHNA, YSLEER. This CDR3 spans 15 amino acids. The CDR3 loop is CASSQEVRGRSEQFF. The DNA for the CDR3 is TGCGCCAGCAGCCAAGAGGTCAGGGGGCGGAGTGAGCAGTTCTTC.

V and J are TRBV4-1 and TRBJ2-2; the D is unclear. This CDR3 is built from 15 residues. Germline values: CDR1 MGHRA, CDR2 YSYEKL. Trimming removed 0 bases from V and 4 bases from J, with 9 bases in between. DNA of the CDR3: TGCGCCAGCAGCCAAGATATTTTCAGCACCGGGGAGCTGTTTTTT. Residues: CASSQDIFSTGELFF.

This chain links TRBV2 with TRBJ1-1, with D uncertain. The germline V and J ends were trimmed by 6 bases and 0 bases, with 8 bases remaining between them. Germline V CDR1 and CDR2: SNHLY, FYNNEI. The CDR3 runs 13 residues. The CDR3 DNA is TGTGCCAGCAGGGTTGGCATGAACACTGAAGCTTTCTTT. Its translation: CASRVGMNTEAFF. The whole variable domain, filled in from reference TRBV2 and TRBJ1-1, reads EPEVTQTPSHQVTQMGQEVILRCVPISNHLYFYWYRQILGQKVEFLVSFYNNEISEKSEIFDDQFSVERPDGSNFTLKIRSTKLEDSAMYFCASRVGMNTEAFFGQGTRLTVV.

The gene calls are TRBV7-2 and TRBJ2-1, with a tentative D call TRBD2 (5 bases). This CDR3 region has 13 residues. Germline-derived CDR1 and CDR2 are SGHTA and FQGNSA. With 7 bases removed from V and 8 bases from J, the gap between germline ends came to 15 bases. The DNA of the CDR3 is TGTGCCAGCACCATTACGGAGGCTCATGAGCAGTTCTTC. Protein sequence: CASTITEAHEQFF.

This sequence joins TRBV19 and TRBJ1-1; 7 nucleotides match TRBD1. V was clipped by 2 bases and J by 1 base; unmatched bases: 1. This CDR3 comprises 14 residues. Germline V CDR1 and CDR2: LNHDA, SQIVND (reference sequence). The DNA for the CDR3 is TGTGCCAGTAGTATAACAGGGGCGAACACTGAAGCTTTCTTT. Translation: CASSITGANTEAFF. The variable domain in full, completed from reference TRBV19 and TRBJ1-1, reads DGGITQSPKYLFRKEGQNVTLSCEQNLNHDAMYWYRQDPGQGLRLIYYSQIVNDFQKGDIAEGYSVSREKKESFPLTVTSAQKNPTAFYLCASSITGANTEAFFGQGTRLTVV.

The chain couples TRBV6-2 or TRBV6-3 to TRBJ2-2; a possible D gene is TRBD1 (5 bases). The CDR3 sequence is 16 residues long. With 2 bases removed from V and 5 bases from J, the gap between germline ends came to 15 bases. Germline assignment: CDR1 MNHEY and CDR2 SVGEGT. The CDR3 reads CASSYDPKGKTGELFF. CDR3 sequence (DNA): TGTGCCAGCAGTTACGACCCGAAGGGGAAAACCGGGGAGCTGTTTTTT.

The genes are TRBV13 and TRBJ2-5; D is perhaps TRBD1 (6 bases). Trimming removed 5 bases at V and 2 bases at J, with 12 bases between. CDR1 is PRHDT and CDR2 is FYEKMQ in the germline V gene (reference sequence). CDR3 length: 14 residues. The CDR3 loop is CASSGRTVQETQYF. CDR3 bases: TGTGCCAGCAGCGGTAGGACAGTACAAGAGACCCAGTACTTC.

The CDR3 DNA reads TGTGCCAGCAGTACAGGAATCTATGGCTACACCTTC. This codes for CASSTGIYGYTF. The chain links TRBV6-2 or TRBV6-3 to TRBJ1-2; tentative D call: TRBD1 (5 bases). CDR1 MNHEY and CDR2 SVGEGT come from the germline V gene. The ends were cut back, 5 bases at V and 4 bases at J, with 8 bases in the middle. The CDR3 has 12 residues.

The chain carries TRBV27 and TRBJ2-2; no reliable D call. Germline V gives CDR1 MNHEY, CDR2 SMNVEV (reference sequence). V was clipped by 6 bases and J by 4 bases, with 9 bases between them. This CDR3 comprises 13 residues. This chain's CDR3 is CASSPQVTGELFF. In DNA form, the CDR3 reads TGTGCCAGCAGCCCCCAGGTCACCGGGGAGCTGTTTTTT.

In nucleotides, the CDR3 is TGTGCCAGCAGTGAATTTGGACACCTAAATTCACCCCTCCACTTT. The encoded protein is CASSEFGHLNSPLHF. The gene calls are TRBV6-1 and TRBJ1-6; possible D gene TRBD1, 5 bases. Germline CDR1 and CDR2: MNHNS and SASEGT. Trimming took 2 bases from V and 7 from J, leaving 12 bases between them. The CDR3 has 15 amino acids.

The V gene is TRBV12-5, the J gene TRBJ2-5; TRBD1 matches 8 bases. The CDR3 covers 22 residues. Unmatched junction bases numbered 24, after V lost 3 bases and J lost 0 bases. Per germline, CDR1 LGHNT and CDR2 FRNRAP. The CDR3 sequence is CASGLSPKGQALLTEYQETQYF. DNA of the CDR3: TGTGCTAGTGGTTTATCCCCTAAGGGACAGGCCCTACTAACAGAATACCAAGAGACCCAGTACTTC.

This clone has only one observation. The J gene is TRBJ1-3, the V gene TRBV12-5; D uncertain. The V and J ends lost 2 bases and 1 base respectively, with 6 bases between them. CDR1 is LGHNT, CDR2 FRNRAP, per germline. The CDR3 totals 14 residues. The CDR3 is CASGLSGSGNTIYF. The CDR3 DNA follows: TGTGCTAGTGGTTTGTCCGGGTCTGGAAACACCATATATTTT. Supplemented by reference TRBV12-5 and TRBJ1-3, the full variable domain reads DARVTQTPRHKVTEMGQEVTMRCQPILGHNTVFWYRQTMMQGLELLAYFRNRAPLDDSGMPKDRFSAEMPDATLATLKIQPSEPRDSAVYFCASGLSGSGNTIYFGEGSWLTVV.

The rearrangement uses TRBV15 and TRBJ1-3; 11 nucleotides line up with TRBD1. Germline loops: CDR1 LNHNV, CDR2 YYDKDF (reference sequence). V shed 3 bases and J 2 bases; nucleotides not matched to a gene: 3. The CDR3 is 16 amino acids. The CDR3 sequence: CATSSPGQGAGNTIYF. As DNA, the CDR3 is TGTGCCACCAGCAGCCCGGGACAGGGGGCTGGAAACACCATATATTTT.

The rearrangement links TRBV3-1 (or the pseudogene TRBV3-2) to TRBJ1-3; D remains ambiguous. V lost 0 bases, J lost 0 bases, and 18 bases lay in between. In germline, CDR1 is LGHDT, CDR2 YNNKEL (reference sequence). The CDR3 is 19 amino acids. This CDR3 is CASSQDGMGPAFSGNTIYF. The DNA for the CDR3 is TGTGCCAGCAGCCAAGATGGAATGGGCCCGGCCTTCTCTGGAAACACCATATATTTT.

The rearrangement uses TRBV10-3 and TRBJ1-1; 7 nucleotides line up with TRBD1. CDR3 size: 17 residues. In germline, CDR1 is ENHRY, CDR2 SYGVKD. After removal of 6 bases from V and 0 bases from J, the junction contained 13 bases not matched to a gene. The CDR3 DNA is TGTGCCATCAGCTCCCTAGGGGACAGTAGACTGAACACTGAAGCTTTCTTT. It specifies CAISSLGDSRLNTEAFF.